The clone carrying this T cell receptor (beta chain) occurred a few times. Healthy control participants comprised blood bank volunteers in Maryland, USA. The sample belongs to a study of neurological immune-mediated disorders. The making of cDNA relied on 5'RACE with 10-nucleotide random UMIs. TCRdb independently ran MiXCR on the 5' RACE reads; one entry per CDR3 protein. The data contain under 85,000 distinct CDR3 sequences, 13% to 15% of them singletons. The clonotype originates from a woman aged 45-65 years in good health. The sequencing sample was made of PBMCs.

CDR3 protein: CASSPAGTEGEQYF. As DNA, the CDR3 is TGTGCCAGCTCACCAGCGGGAACAGAAGGCGAGCAGTACTTC. The rearrangement links TRBV18 to TRBJ2-7, with a weak D call TRBD2 (6 bases). The CDR3 spans 14 residues. Germline assignment: CDR1 KGHSH and CDR2 LQKENI. Trimming took off 2 bases at V and 6 bases at J, with 14 bases between the two ends.